This TCR beta chain was recovered during a study of blood T cell repertoires in COVID-19. Study details: Samples taken during acute and convalescent COVID-19 were collected in the United States, Italy and Spain.

Measured with immunoSEQ multiplex PCR; TCRdb has only the in-frame clones, and not every one. The table records approximately 50,000 clones, roughly 85% of them present only once. In germline, CDR1 is MGHRA, CDR2 YSYEKL. The CDR3 is 15 residues long. Trimming removed 7 bases from V and 4 bases from J; junction bases left unmatched: 10. The receptor comes from a human donor in a cohort sampled during active COVID-19. The gene calls are TRBV4-1 and TRBJ2-1; 7 bases align to TRBD1. What was sequenced was peripheral blood. The CDR3 sequence is CASTSSTGRYNEQFF. CDR3 DNA: TGCGCCAGCACCTCGTCGACAGGGCGATACAATGAGCAGTTCTTC.